A single sample gave rise to the 14 T cell receptor beta chains below, sequenced in a study of blood T cell repertoires in COVID-19. Sequencing was performed with immunoSEQ multiplex PCR; in TCRdb, only in-frame clones are kept and a portion is missing. The profile shows tens of thousands of clones, 85% to 90% of them singletons. Material for sequencing was peripheral blood. These receptors were obtained from a human donor in a cohort sampled during active COVID-19.

The chain carries TRBV4-1 and TRBJ2-3; no clear D gene. The V end lost 1 base, the J end lost 0 bases, and 11 bases lay between the germline ends. Germline loops: CDR1 MGHRA, CDR2 YSYEKL. The CDR3 has 16 residues. The CDR3: CASSQVDLISTDTQYF. CDR3 bases: TGCGCCAGCAGCCAAGTAGATTTAATCAGCACAGATACGCAGTATTTT.

The chain joins TRBV10-2 to TRBJ2-1, with D possibly being TRBD2 (6 bases). V was shortened by 8 bases and J by 5 bases, with 16 bases between the two germline ends. The CDR3 extends over 14 amino acids. CDR1 and CDR2 from the germline V gene are WSHSY and SAAADI. DNA for the CDR3: TGCGCCAGCGCCGGAGGGACGGCCAACAATGAGCAGTTCTTC. Its protein product is CASAGGTANNEQFF.

The genes are TRBV9 and TRBJ2-5, with 10 positions matching TRBD2. Germline CDR1 SGDLS, CDR2 YYNGEE. There are 16 residues in the CDR3. Unmatched junction bases numbered 7, after V lost 0 bases and J lost 5 bases. The CDR3 loop reads CASSVGGSGRWETQYF. CDR3 DNA sequence: TGTGCCAGCAGCGTAGGGGGTAGCGGGAGGTGGGAGACCCAGTACTTC.

This chain links TRBV12-3 or TRBV12-4 with TRBJ1-1; D is unclear. V lost 3 bases, J lost 1 base, and 6 bases lay in between. The CDR3 is 13 residues long. This CDR3 is CASSLGENTEAFF. The CDR3 DNA reads TGTGCCAGCAGTTTGGGAGAGAACACTGAAGCTTTCTTT.

The rearrangement links TRBV19 to TRBJ1-1, with D uncertain. The CDR3 covers 13 residues. The V gene's germline CDR1 is LNHDA and CDR2 SQIVND (reference sequence). V was trimmed by 2 bases and J by 3 bases, leaving 7 bases between them. CDR3 DNA: TGTGCCAGTAGTATACTGGCAGACACTGAAGCTTTCTTT. Amino acids: CASSILADTEAFF.

The V gene is TRBV6-5, the J gene TRBJ2-2; weak D call: TRBD1 (5 bases). This CDR3 contains 13 residues. With 5 bases removed from V and 8 bases from J, the gap between germline ends came to 12 bases. Germline assignment: CDR1 MNHEY and CDR2 SVGAGI. The CDR3 DNA reads as TGTGCCAGCAGTCCACCAGGGTCAGGGGAGCTGTTTTTT. Encoded protein: CASSPPGSGELFF.

The CDR3 sequence: CASSPESLGLRQPQHF. The CDR3 DNA follows: TGTGCCAGCAGTCCCGAAAGTTTAGGTTTGAGGCAGCCCCAGCATTTT. The rearrangement links TRBV27 to TRBJ1-5; no firm D call. This CDR3 region has 16 residues. Trimming removed 5 bases from V and 7 bases from J, with 21 bases in between. Per the germline V gene, CDR1 is MNHEY and CDR2 is SMNVEV (reference sequence).

This clone turned up a few times. The V gene is TRBV6-1, the J gene TRBJ2-7, with 12 bases identical to TRBD2. This CDR3 region has 15 residues. With 1 base clipped from V and 4 bases from J, the junction kept 2 bases outside the gene matches. Germline V gene lookup returns CDR1 MNHNS and CDR2 SASEGT. The CDR3 sequence: CASSEGLAGVYEQYF. CDR3 bases: TGTGCCAGCAGTGAAGGACTAGCGGGAGTTTACGAGCAGTACTTC.

V gene TRBV5-4 combines with J gene TRBJ2-1; the match to TRBD1 covers 9 bases. V was pared by 4 bases and J by 9 bases, with 8 bases of the junction left unmatched. The CDR3 runs 14 residues. The germline CDR1 and CDR2 sequences are SGHNT and YYREEE (reference sequence). Written as DNA, the CDR3 is TGTGCCAGCAGCCTGGGACAGGGCCGGGGTGAGCAGTTCTTC. Encoded protein: CASSLGQGRGEQFF.

The gene calls are TRBV2 and TRBJ1-1; possibly TRBD1 for D (5 bases). CDR1 is SNHLY, CDR2 FYNNEI, per germline. V was shortened by 7 bases and J by 1 base, with 13 bases between the two germline ends. This CDR3 region has 14 residues. The DNA of the CDR3 is TGTGCCAGCAATTACGTGGGGGGGAACACTGAAGCTTTCTTT. Translated, it gives CASNYVGGNTEAFF.

V is TRBV7-9 and J is TRBJ2-3; 9 nucleotides agree with TRBD2. Germline values: CDR1 SEHNR, CDR2 FQNEAQ (reference sequence). V shed 3 bases, J shed 9 bases, and the junction held 7 bases outside the gene matches. This CDR3 region has 14 residues. The CDR3, as DNA: TGTGCCAGCAGCTTGACTTTAGCGGGAGACACGCAGTATTTT. Its protein product is CASSLTLAGDTQYF.

The chain has TRBV28 and TRBJ2-1; the match to TRBD2 covers 14 bases. J lost 16 bases, V lost 5 bases, and 4 bases had no gene match. Germline lookup yields CDR1 MDHEN and CDR2 SYDVKM. The CDR3 covers 12 residues. The DNA of the CDR3 is TGTGCCAGCAGTATCGGACTAGCGGGAGGATTCTTC. Translating gives CASSIGLAGGFF.

The chain recombines TRBV6-5 with TRBJ1-2; 10 nucleotides align to TRBD1. The CDR3 contains 15 residues. Germline CDR1 and CDR2: MNHEY and SVGAGI. V lost 2 bases and J lost 5; bases outside the gene matches: 5. The chain's CDR3 is CASSYKPGQGYGYTF. The CDR3 nucleotides are TGTGCCAGCAGTTACAAGCCGGGACAGGGGTATGGCTACACCTTC.

The V call is TRBV5-1, the J call TRBJ2-1; TRBD2 is a possible D gene (5 bases). This CDR3 region has 13 residues. Deletions cut 4 bases from V and 15 bases from J, with 20 bases between. The germline V gene encodes CDR1 SGHRS and CDR2 YFSETQ. DNA of the CDR3: TGCGCCAGCAGCCCTGGACTGCCCGTCGATCCGTTCTTC. It codes for CASSPGLPVDPFF. Full variable domain (rest looked up from reference TRBV5-1 and TRBJ2-1): KAGVTQTPRYLIKTRGQQVTLSCSPISGHRSVSWYQQTPGQGLQFLFEYFSETQRNKGNFPGRFSGRQFSNSRSEMNVSTLELGDSALYLCASSPGLPVDPFFGPGTRLTVL.